These T cell receptor beta chains were read from a single sample in a study of T cell repertoires in cytomegalovirus infection. TCRdb recomputed calls from the reads with MiXCR, one row per CDR3 protein. The profile shows more than 85,000 distinct CDR3 sequences, around 22% of them singletons. Specimen: CD8+ T cells from PBMCs. These receptors were collected from a human donor in good health (CMV status not recorded). Some clones in this sample may be carry-over from other donors' samples. The CDR3 runs from the conserved cysteine through the conserved F or W. The D gene is left open where the match is weak. Only part of the rows carry a size: once, few, many, or a class if the clone is expanded.

clone_size: many; d_call: NA; v_call: TRBV5-6; j_call: TRBJ1-4; cdr3_nt: TGTGCCAGCAGGTTCCGGGCCCTTAATGAAAAACTGTTTTTT; cdr3_aa: CASRFRALNEKLFF
clone_size: NA; d_call: TRBD1; v_call: TRBV29-1; j_call: TRBJ2-1; cdr3_nt: TGCAGCGTTGAGGGGACAGGGATTAACTACAATGAGCAGTTCTTC; cdr3_aa: CSVEGTGINYNEQFF
clone_size: few; d_call: NA; v_call: TRBV24-1; j_call: TRBJ2-1; cdr3_nt: TGTGCCACCAGTGATTCCGACGTATATGAGCAGTTCTTC; cdr3_aa: CATSDSDVYEQFF
clone_size: NA; d_call: NA; v_call: TRBV6-6; j_call: TRBJ1-4; cdr3_nt: TGTGCCAGCAGTTACTCTGGGGGGGATAATGAAAAACTGTTTTTT; cdr3_aa: CASSYSGGDNEKLFF
clone_size: NA; d_call: NA; v_call: TRBV20-1; j_call: TRBJ2-5; cdr3_nt: TGCAGTGCTGGGGTTGGTTTCAGCGTGGAAGAGACCCAGTACTTC; cdr3_aa: CSAGVGFSVEETQYF
clone_size: many; d_call: TRBD1; v_call: TRBV7-2; j_call: TRBJ1-2; cdr3_nt: TGTGCCAGCAGCCCCTATATCAGACAGGGGGCGTCAGATGGCTACACCTTC; cdr3_aa: CASSPYIRQGASDGYTF
clone_size: many; d_call: NA; v_call: TRBV12-3/TRBV12-4; j_call: TRBJ1-5; cdr3_nt: TGTGCCAGCAGTTTAGCTCGGGGAAATCAGCCCCAGCATTTT; cdr3_aa: CASSLARGNQPQHF
clone_size: NA; d_call: NA; v_call: TRBV5-4; j_call: TRBJ2-1; cdr3_nt: TGTGCCAGCAGCCCCGGGGGAGGGGGTAATGAGCAGTTCTTC; cdr3_aa: CASSPGGGGNEQFF
clone_size: many; d_call: NA; v_call: TRBV7-2; j_call: TRBJ1-1; cdr3_nt: TGTGCCAGCAGCTTAGATGTGGACAGGAACACTGAAGCTTTCTTT; cdr3_aa: CASSLDVDRNTEAFF
clone_size: many; d_call: NA; v_call: TRBV19; j_call: TRBJ2-2; cdr3_nt: TGTGCCAGTAGTATGACTCCAGGGGAGGACACCGGGGAGCTGTTTTTT; cdr3_aa: CASSMTPGEDTGELFF
clone_size: few; d_call: NA; v_call: TRBV10-3; j_call: TRBJ2-2; cdr3_nt: TGTGCCATCAGTGAGTCTGGGACACACATGAACACCGGGGAGCTGTTTTTT; cdr3_aa: CAISESGTHMNTGELFF
clone_size: NA; d_call: NA; v_call: TRBV20-1; j_call: TRBJ2-7; cdr3_nt: TGCAGTGCCCAAGGGCTAACGAACTACGAGCAGTACTTC; cdr3_aa: CSAQGLTNYEQYF